What follows are 13 T cell receptor beta chains derived from one specimen sequenced in a study of tumor and adjacent non-tumor tissue in lung cancer. TCRbeta libraries were built with three rounds of nested PCR, modified from ARM-PCR. TCRdb reprocessed the multiplex PCR reads via MiXCR and lists one record per CDR3 protein. The data contain over 35,000 distinct CDR3 sequences, roughly 60% of them singletons. The template was RNA from unsorted bulk tissue. This non-tumor lung sample came from over 3 cm beyond the tumor edge. The material sequenced was distant non-tumor lung tissue. These receptors were obtained from a man aged 50-60 years with non-small cell lung cancer.

This clonotype was counted ten times or more. The rearrangement links TRBV2 to TRBJ2-3; D is unclear. V lost 7 bases and J 5 bases, leaving 16 bases between the germline ends. The CDR3 is 14 residues long. CDR1 and CDR2 from the germline V gene are SNHLY and FYNNEI. The CDR3 protein is CASKYLQEKDTQYF. The CDR3 DNA reads TGTGCCAGCAAGTATCTCCAGGAAAAAGATACGCAGTATTTT.

A remark on this clonotype: One junction end disagrees with the germline gene, perhaps due to a read error. The CDR3: CGATPGIGGTDTQYF. The CDR3 DNA is TGCGGTGCGACCCCCGGGATAGGGGGCACAGATACTCAGTATTTT. The V and J genes are TRBV29-1 and TRBJ2-3, with 7 bases that match TRBD1. The length of the CDR3 is 15 residues. Germline V lookup: CDR1 SQVTM, CDR2 ANQGSEA.

The rearrangement links TRBV18 to TRBJ1-5; D call uncertain. The CDR3 loop spans 16 amino acids. Trimming left V 2 bases short and J 0 bases short, with 11 bases between. The germline V gene has CDR1 KGHSH and CDR2 LQKENI. CDR3 sequence: CASSPRKRDSNQPQHF. DNA for the CDR3: TGTGCCAGCTCACCAAGGAAAAGAGATAGCAATCAGCCCCAGCATTTT.

The chain recombines TRBV16 with TRBJ1-5; D remains ambiguous. In germline, CDR1 is KGHSY, CDR2 FQNENV. Trimming removed 11 bases from V and 4 bases from J, with 15 bases in between. This CDR3 spans 13 amino acids. As DNA, the CDR3 is TGTGCCGGCAACCAACAAGAAAATCAGCCCCAGCATTTT. This sequence encodes CAGNQQENQPQHF.

This sequence joins TRBV6-1 and TRBJ2-3; maybe TRBD2 (5 bases). Germline values: CDR1 MNHNS, CDR2 SASEGT. This CDR3 is built from 15 residues. Trimming stripped 3 bases from V and 3 bases from J, with 13 bases between. The CDR3 spells CASSEVNRGTDTQYF. CDR3 coding DNA: TGTGCCAGCAGTGAGGTTAACAGAGGGACAGATACGCAGTATTTT.

As to this clonotype: Sequence at one end of the junction differs from germline and may be a read error. V is TRBV10-3 and J is TRBJ1-6, with D tentatively TRBD1 (5 bases). The CDR3 sequence is 13 residues long. CDR1 and CDR2 (germline): ENHRY, SYGVKD. CDR3 DNA: TGTGCCACCAGTAAGATAGGGACTTCACCCCTCCACTTT. Its translation: CATSKIGTSPLHF.

A note on this clonotype: Relative to the germline gene, one junction end is altered; a read error may explain this. This chain joins TRBV10-3 and TRBJ2-7, with a tentative D call TRBD2 (5 bases). The CDR3 is 13 residues long. From germline, CDR1 is ENHRY and CDR2 SYGVKD. The CDR3 region has the DNA TGTACCATCAGCCCGGGATTATTCTACGAGCAGTACTTC. Translation: CTISPGLFYEQYF.

The chain combines TRBV6-6 with TRBJ1-6; D remains ambiguous. This CDR3 comprises 17 residues. Germline CDR1 is MNHNY and CDR2 is SVGAGI (reference sequence). Trimming pared 2 bases from V and 13 bases from J, leaving 24 bases between. As DNA, the CDR3 is TGTGCCAGCAGTTACGATGTGACGAGCTCCTATAATCCGCCCCTCCACTTT. Protein product: CASSYDVTSSYNPPLHF.

Details on this clonotype: This may be a read error, as it is one base from a much larger clone. The chain joins TRBV20-1 to TRBJ2-5; the D is unclear. This CDR3 contains 11 residues. Germline V CDR1 and CDR2: DFQATT, SNEGSKA (reference sequence). CDR3 DNA: TGCAGTGCAAATCCCGGTGAGACCCAGTGCTTC. Translating it yields CSANPGETQCF.

The CDR3 region is CSVFKELSSTDTQYF. In DNA form, the CDR3 reads TGCAGCGTTTTCAAAGAACTGAGTAGCACAGATACGCAGTATTTT. The rearrangement joins TRBV29-1 to TRBJ2-3; D ambiguous. The CDR3 has 15 amino acids. Trimming shortened V by 5 bases and J by 0 bases, and 15 bases separated the two germline ends. CDR1 SQVTM and CDR2 ANQGSEA come from the germline V gene.

The rearrangement links TRBV29-1 to TRBJ2-1; tentatively, D is TRBD1 (5 bases). V was cut by 4 bases and J by 3 bases, with 13 bases left in between. Per germline, CDR1 SQVTM and CDR2 ANQGSEA. This CDR3 region has 14 residues. Written as DNA, the CDR3 is TGCAGCGTTGCCGCGAGACAGATCTACAATGAGCAGTTCTTC. It is translated as CSVAARQIYNEQFF.

As concerns this clonotype: This may be a read error: a much more frequent sequence differs by one nucleotide. The chain employs TRBV6-5 and TRBJ2-7, with a tentative D call TRBD2 (6 bases). There are 15 residues in the CDR3. V was clipped by 0 bases and J by 0 bases, with 9 bases between them. In germline, CDR1 is MNHEY, CDR2 SVGAGI. CDR3 coding DNA: TGTGCCAGCAGTTACTCCTGGACTACCTCCTACGAGCAGTACTTC. Amino acids: CASSYSWTTSYEQYF.

A word on this clonotype: Possible read error: a much larger clone is one base away. The chain has TRBV2 and TRBJ1-1; D remains ambiguous. The V gene's germline CDR1 is SNHLY and CDR2 FYNNEI. This CDR3 has 13 amino acids. The CDR3 reads CASSEAGNTETFF. CDR3 nucleotide sequence: TGTGCCAGCAGTGAAGCGGGGAACACTGAAACTTTCTTT.